A single sample gave rise to the 11 T cell receptor beta chains below, sequenced in a study of blood T cell repertoires in COVID-19. Sequencing used immunoSEQ multiplex PCR; TCRdb keeps in-frame clones, though not all of them. The repertoire holds 53,000 or so clones, almost 85% seen once, with around 14% in the top ten. Source material: peripheral blood. These receptors were taken from a human donor in a cohort sampled during active COVID-19.

This sequence joins TRBV7-9 and TRBJ2-3, with TRBD2 matching over 7 bases. The junction had 5 bases not matched to a gene; V was cut back by 0 bases and J by 5 bases. CDR3 length equals 15 residues. The V gene's germline CDR1 is SEHNR and CDR2 FQNEAQ (reference sequence). The CDR3 DNA reads as TGTGCCAGCAGCTTAGCGGCGCTAGCGGTAGATACGCAGTATTTT. Encoded protein: CASSLAALAVDTQYF. The complete variable domain, with remaining parts taken from reference TRBV7-9 and TRBJ2-3, reads DTGVSQNPRHKITKRGQNVTFRCDPISEHNRLYWYRQTLGQGPEFLTYFQNEAQLEKSRLLSDRFSAERPKGSFSTLEIQRTEQGDSAMYLCASSLAALAVDTQYFGPGTRLTVL.

This chain joins TRBV6-5 and TRBJ1-5; D remains ambiguous. This CDR3 has 12 amino acids. Germline lookup yields CDR1 MNHEY and CDR2 SVGAGI. Trimming shortened V by 5 bases and J by 5 bases, and 7 bases separated the two germline ends. The CDR3 DNA is TGTGCCAGCAGTCCGCCGGATCAGCCCCAGCATTTT. This translates into CASSPPDQPQHF.

The chain's CDR3 is CASAEVRNTEAFF. In DNA form, the CDR3 reads TGTGCCAGCGCTGAGGTGAGGAACACTGAAGCTTTCTTT. This rearrangement joins TRBV7-9 to TRBJ1-1; D gene ambiguous. Trimming removed 8 bases at V and 1 base at J, with 11 bases between. CDR1 is SEHNR, CDR2 FQNEAQ, per germline (reference sequence). This CDR3 region has 13 residues.

The chain carries TRBV19 and TRBJ2-3; 13 bases fit TRBD2. Per germline, CDR1 LNHDA and CDR2 SQIVND (reference sequence). J lost 0 bases, V lost 6 bases, and 12 bases had no gene match. CDR3 length: 19 residues. CDR3 sequence: CASRKTSGGPYISTDTQYF. The CDR3 nucleotides read TGTGCCAGTAGGAAGACTAGCGGGGGGCCATACATTAGCACAGATACGCAGTATTTT.

This chain links TRBV6-2 or TRBV6-3 with TRBJ2-7, with 10 bases aligning to TRBD1. Germline loops: CDR1 MNHEY, CDR2 SVGEGT. The CDR3 contains 14 residues. V shed 5 bases and J 6 bases; nucleotides not matched to a gene: 7. CDR3 sequence (DNA): TGTGCCAGCAGTGGACAGGGACAGGGGTCCGAGCAGTACTTC. Translation: CASSGQGQGSEQYF.

This clone was seen only a few times. The chain employs TRBV19 and TRBJ1-6; 8 bases fit TRBD1. The junction had 9 bases not matched to a gene; V was cut back by 7 bases and J by 7 bases. This CDR3 is 15 amino acids long. From germline, CDR1 is LNHDA and CDR2 SQIVND (reference sequence). CDR3 loop: CASTQGATPNSPLHF. The DNA for the CDR3 is TGTGCCAGTACCCAGGGGGCGACGCCGAATTCACCCCTCCACTTT.

J is TRBJ1-1 and V is TRBV29-1, with 7 nucleotides matching TRBD1. The germline CDR1 and CDR2 sequences are SQVTM and ANQGSEA. V shed 7 bases and J 0 bases; nucleotides not matched to a gene: 5. This CDR3 region has 13 residues. CDR3 sequence: CSDRQGMNTEAFF. DNA for the CDR3: TGCAGCGACCGACAGGGAATGAACACTGAAGCTTTCTTT.

V and J are TRBV18 and TRBJ2-5; D gene unclear. Deletions cut 4 bases from V and 0 bases from J, with 15 bases between. The CDR3 runs to 16 residues. Per germline, CDR1 KGHSH and CDR2 LQKENI. CDR3: CASSRLRQSNQETQYF. CDR3 DNA: TGTGCCAGCTCACGACTGCGGCAGAGCAACCAAGAGACCCAGTACTTC.

The rearrangement links TRBV27 to TRBJ2-1; 11 bases map to TRBD2. There are 16 residues in the CDR3. Germline V CDR1 and CDR2: MNHEY, SMNVEV (reference sequence). J gave up 2 bases and V 5 bases, and 5 bases lay outside the gene matches. The CDR3 DNA reads as TGTGCCAGCAGTCCACTAGCGGGGGTTACCTACAATGAGCAGTTCTTC. It yields the protein CASSPLAGVTYNEQFF.

The chain has TRBV28 and TRBJ1-2, with unresolved D. Germline CDR1 is MDHEN and CDR2 is SYDVKM. The CDR3 covers 11 residues. Trimming removed 6 bases at V and 0 bases at J, with 2 bases between. In DNA, the CDR3 is TGTGCCAGCAGCTCTAACTATGGCTACACCTTC. Its translation is CASSSNYGYTF.

V usage is TRBV2 and J usage is TRBJ1-4; 9 bases are shared with TRBD1. The ends lost 5 bases at V and 7 bases at J; junction bases unmatched: 5. There are 14 residues in the CDR3. Per the germline V gene, CDR1 is SNHLY and CDR2 is FYNNEI. The CDR3 DNA follows: TGTGCCAGCAGTAGGGACAGGGAAGGTGAAAAACTGTTTTTT. Amino acid sequence: CASSRDREGEKLFF.